This T cell receptor beta chain was identified in a study of beta chain features in type 1 diabetes. Study-level information: Examination covered under 110 million sorted cells spanning all samples. Study observations and caveats: Using cDNA template may skew counts toward highly expressing activated cells. All four CD4+ subsets from Type 1 diabetes patients carried moderately but significantly shorter TCRB CDR3s. A PCR bias possibly favoring shorter templates would apply equally to patients and controls.

Expressed TCRB transcripts were sequenced because the isolated RNA had all been reverse transcribed beforehand. TCRdb keeps only in-frame clones here, not all; method: immunoSEQ multiplex PCR. Among approximately 100,000 clones listed, over 25% were seen once. V lost 1 base and J lost 2; bases outside the gene matches: 13. This CDR3 is 20 amino acids long. The germline CDR1 and CDR2 sequences are MGHRA and YSYEKL. Isolation of CD4+ naive, central memory, regulatory and stem cell-like memory cells was achieved by sorting via CD45RO/CCR7/CD25/CD127/CD95/CD27. On this clone itself: Its antigen is unidentified.

Sequenced sample: central memory CD4+ T cells from blood. The chain has TRBV4-1 and TRBJ2-5; 13 bases fit TRBD2. The clonotype comes from a young woman with type 1 diabetes. CDR3 coding DNA: TGCGCCAGCAGCCAAGCGTCCGGGACTAGCGGGGTGGCGAGACAAGAGACCCAGTACTTC. It yields the protein CASSQASGTSGVARQETQYF.